A single sample gave rise to the 24 T cell receptor beta chains below, sequenced in a study of control samples from healthy donors and cancer patients. Assay used: immunoSEQ multiplex PCR; TCRdb lists only in-frame clones, some missing. The sample has fewer than 500,000 clones; 90% are singletons. Sequenced: PBMCs. These receptor sequences come from a man aged 40-50 years with head and neck cancer.

The chain employs TRBV10-3 and TRBJ1-2; the D is unclear. Trimming took off 0 bases at V and 3 bases at J, with 11 bases between the two ends. This CDR3 spans 15 amino acids. The V gene's germline CDR1 is ENHRY and CDR2 SYGVKD. DNA of the CDR3: TGTGCCATCAGTGAGTCGTCCGGGGTAGACTATGGCTACACCTTC. Translation: CAISESSGVDYGYTF.

The J gene is TRBJ2-7, the V gene TRBV10-1; TRBD1 matches 8 bases. Germline V gene lookup returns CDR1 WNHNN and CDR2 SYGVQD (reference sequence). The V and J ends lost 2 bases and 3 bases, in that order; junction bases with no gene match: 3. CDR3 length equals 14 residues. CDR3 region: CASSETGGGYEQYF. Written as DNA, the CDR3 is TGCGCCAGCAGTGAGACAGGGGGAGGCTACGAGCAGTACTTC.

The V gene is TRBV28, the J gene TRBJ1-4; D is unclear. This CDR3 comprises 14 residues. V dropped 6 bases and J dropped 0 bases, with 8 bases sitting between them. Germline CDR1 MDHEN, CDR2 SYDVKM. CDR3 protein: CASSSVATNEKLFF. Written as DNA, the CDR3 is TGTGCCAGCAGCTCCGTTGCAACTAATGAAAAACTGTTTTTT.

The rearrangement joins TRBV9 to TRBJ2-1; D is uncertain. The CDR3 extends over 12 amino acids. V was shortened by 1 base and J by 8 bases, with 7 bases between the two germline ends. Germline lookup yields CDR1 SGDLS and CDR2 YYNGEE. The CDR3 spells CASSVSEDEQFF. As DNA, the CDR3 is TGTGCCAGCAGCGTATCAGAAGATGAGCAGTTCTTC.

The CDR3 sequence: CASSFRQVDYEQYF. CDR3 coding DNA: TGTGCCAGCAGCTTCCGACAGGTGGATTACGAGCAGTACTTC. The chain links TRBV5-6 to TRBJ2-7; possibly TRBD1 for D (6 bases). The CDR3 has 14 residues. Trimming removed 2 bases from V and 4 bases from J, with 13 bases in between. Germline V lookup: CDR1 SGHDT, CDR2 YYEEEE.

Note on this clone: Other DNA sequences in this sample translate to the same CDR3. The chain uses TRBV5-6 and TRBJ1-1; 7 nucleotides align to TRBD1. The V segment lost 4 bases and the J segment 1 base; nucleotides outside the gene matches: 7. In germline, CDR1 is SGHDT, CDR2 YYEEEE. This CDR3 comprises 15 residues. Written as DNA, the CDR3 is TGTGCCAGCAGCCCGAGTGGGACAGCGAACACTGAAGCTTTCTTT. This codes for CASSPSGTANTEAFF.

Here the CDR3 DNA reads TGTGCCAGCAGCTCCCGGACCGCGCAGGGTGGTGAAAAACTGTTTTTT. It is translated as CASSSRTAQGGEKLFF. The chain employs TRBV7-9 and TRBJ1-4; the D gene is possibly TRBD1 (5 bases). Trimming removed 4 bases at V and 7 bases at J, with 19 bases between. The CDR3 is 16 residues long. Germline V gene lookup returns CDR1 SEHNR and CDR2 FQNEAQ (reference sequence).

Regarding this clone: A read error may account for a junction end that differs from germline. The J gene is TRBJ2-7, the V gene TRBV13; 9 bases match TRBD1. The CDR3 has 17 residues. Per the germline V gene, CDR1 is PRHDT and CDR2 is FYEKMQ (reference sequence). CDR3 sequence reads: CASSLVSWDRVSYEQYF. In nucleotides, the CDR3 is TGTGCCAGCAGTTTAGTTTCGTGGGACAGGGTCTCCTACGAGCAGTACTTC.

The count of this clone is one. V and J are TRBV30 and TRBJ2-4; TRBD1 aligns across 8 bases. CDR1 is GTSNPN and CDR2 is SVGIG in the germline V gene (reference sequence). This CDR3 contains 15 residues. V lost 2 bases and J lost 8; bases outside the gene matches: 11. The CDR3 DNA follows: TGTGCCTGGAGTCCCGTCGGGCAGGGGGCGTACATTCAGTACTTC. This gives the protein CAWSPVGQGAYIQYF. Using reference TRBV30 and TRBJ2-4 for the parts outside the CDR3, the full variable domain is SQTIHQWPATLVQPVGSPLSLECTVEGTSNPNLYWYRQAAGRGLQLLFYSVGIGQISSEVPQNLSASRPQDRQFILSSKKLLLSDSGFYLCAWSPVGQGAYIQYFGAGTRLSVL.

The chain employs TRBV5-5 and TRBJ2-2, with D unclear. Germline assignment: CDR1 SGHKS and CDR2 YYEKEE (reference sequence). The CDR3 is made up of 16 amino acids. Trimming took off 0 bases at V and 2 bases at J, with 11 bases between the two ends. The CDR3 region is CASSLGPEINTGELFF. In DNA form, the CDR3 reads TGTGCCAGCAGCTTGGGTCCGGAGATCAACACCGGGGAGCTGTTTTTT.

This chain connects TRBV3-1 (or the pseudogene TRBV3-2) to TRBJ2-7; unclear D gene. V was pared by 1 base and J by 2 bases, with 6 bases between. Germline V CDR1 and CDR2: LGHDT, YNNKEL (reference sequence). This CDR3 is built from 13 residues. The DNA of the CDR3 is TGTGCCAGCAGCCAAGTTAGCCCCTACGAGCAGTACTTC. Its protein is CASSQVSPYEQYF.

The V gene is TRBV6-5, the J gene TRBJ1-2, with D uncertain. V lost 6 bases and J lost 6, with 14 bases in between. This CDR3 contains 13 residues. CDR1 is MNHEY, CDR2 SVGAGI, per germline. The CDR3 sequence: CASRPNPPNGYTF. The CDR3 nucleotides are TGTGCCAGCAGACCTAATCCCCCCAATGGCTACACCTTC.

About this clone: Other DNA sequences in this specimen translate into the identical CDR3. The chain recombines TRBV5-1 with TRBJ2-7, with 7 bases aligning to TRBD1. V gave up 2 bases and J gave up 2 bases; unmatched junction bases: 4. Germline CDR1 SGHRS, CDR2 YFSETQ. The CDR3 contains 14 residues. The CDR3 reads CASSFEGGPYEQYF. The CDR3 DNA reads as TGCGCCAGCAGCTTTGAAGGGGGCCCCTACGAGCAGTACTTC.

The chain employs TRBV5-5 and TRBJ1-3; D is possibly TRBD1 (5 bases). The CDR3 extends over 15 amino acids. With 3 bases removed from V and 0 bases from J, the gap between germline ends came to 10 bases. The V gene's germline CDR1 is SGHKS and CDR2 YYEKEE (reference sequence). This CDR3 is CASSWDAGSGNTIYF. The CDR3 nucleotides read TGTGCCAGCAGCTGGGACGCAGGCTCTGGAAACACCATATATTTT. Combining the CDR3 with reference TRBV5-5 and TRBJ1-3 gives the whole variable domain DAGVTQSPTHLIKTRGQQVTLRCSPISGHKSVSWYQQVLGQGPQFIFQYYEKEERGRGNFPDRFSARQFPNYSSELNVNALLLGDSALYLCASSWDAGSGNTIYFGEGSWLTVV.

The rearrangement uses TRBV6-5 and TRBJ1-1; possibly TRBD1 for D (5 bases). V lost 0 bases to trimming and J lost 7 bases, with 18 bases between them. Germline assignment: CDR1 MNHEY and CDR2 SVGAGI. The CDR3 runs to 16 residues. This chain's CDR3 is CASSYSFAGSANEAFF. The CDR3, as DNA: TGTGCCAGCAGTTACTCGTTTGCAGGGTCGGCGAATGAAGCTTTCTTT.

The chain uses TRBV5-1 and TRBJ2-2, with TRBD2 as a possible D gene (6 bases). The CDR3 runs to 15 residues. The germline V and J ends were trimmed by 1 base and 6 bases, with 13 bases remaining between them. Germline assignment: CDR1 SGHRS and CDR2 YFSETQ. The CDR3 region is CASSLLTSIAGELFF. The CDR3 DNA reads TGCGCCAGCAGCTTGTTAACTAGCATCGCCGGGGAGCTGTTTTTT.

This chain uses TRBV28 with TRBJ2-7, with D perhaps matching TRBD1 or TRBD2 (5 bases each). Germline V CDR1 and CDR2: MDHEN, SYDVKM. This CDR3 comprises 16 residues. The V and J ends lost 3 bases and 4 bases respectively, with 19 bases between them. This CDR3 is CASSLTHWGNLYEQYF. The CDR3 DNA is TGTGCCAGCAGTTTGACTCACTGGGGGAATCTTTACGAGCAGTACTTC.

The chain couples TRBV28 to TRBJ1-1; D is uncertain. There are 13 residues in the CDR3. V was trimmed by 5 bases and J by 0 bases, leaving 7 bases between them. CDR1 is MDHEN and CDR2 is SYDVKM in the germline V gene. CDR3 in amino acids: CASSADMNTEAFF. The CDR3 DNA reads TGTGCCAGCAGTGCCGATATGAACACTGAAGCTTTCTTT.

The gene calls are TRBV7-9 and TRBJ1-1; TRBD1 matches 7 bases. This CDR3 is built from 15 residues. V lost 5 bases and J lost 0; bases outside the gene matches: 6. Germline V gene sequence: CDR1 SEHNR, CDR2 FQNEAQ (reference sequence). Written as DNA, the CDR3 is TGTGCCAGCAGCGCCCGACAGGGAATGAACACTGAAGCTTTCTTT. Its translation: CASSARQGMNTEAFF.

This clone was seen once. J is TRBJ2-5 and V is TRBV6-5; TRBD1 aligns across 10 bases. Per germline, CDR1 MNHEY and CDR2 SVGAGI. CDR3 size: 14 residues. The junction had 3 bases not matched to a gene; V was cut back by 6 bases and J by 2 bases. CDR3 amino acids: CASSWDRGQETQYF. In DNA, the CDR3 is TGTGCCAGCAGCTGGGACAGGGGTCAAGAGACCCAGTACTTC.

The V call is TRBV28, the J call TRBJ1-5; unclear D gene. The CDR3 length is 15 residues. V shed 5 bases and J shed 0 bases, with 11 bases lying between them. Germline V CDR1 and CDR2: MDHEN, SYDVKM. CDR3 DNA sequence: TGTGCCAGCAGTCAACCCGACGGTAGCAATCAGCCCCAGCATTTT. It translates to CASSQPDGSNQPQHF.

The V and J genes are TRBV28 and TRBJ1-4; D is uncertain. This CDR3 is built from 14 residues. The germline V gene has CDR1 MDHEN and CDR2 SYDVKM. V lost 3 bases, J lost 3 bases, and 8 bases lay in between. CDR3 loop: CASSLNTANEKLFF. CDR3 bases: TGTGCCAGCAGTTTGAATACAGCTAATGAAAAACTGTTTTTT.

This chain joins TRBV28 and TRBJ1-5; D is perhaps TRBD1 (6 bases). The CDR3 contains 15 residues. Trimming left V 6 bases short and J 4 bases short, with 16 bases between. Germline CDR1 is MDHEN and CDR2 is SYDVKM. CDR3 protein: CASRDPGQLNQPQHF. The CDR3 nucleotides are TGTGCCAGCAGGGACCCGGGACAACTAAATCAGCCCCAGCATTTT.

The chain has TRBV7-3 and TRBJ2-5; 11 bases are shared with TRBD1. CDR1 and CDR2 from the germline V gene are SGHTA and FQGTGA. This CDR3 spans 14 amino acids. The V gene end was trimmed by 4 bases and the J gene end by 4 bases; junction bases not matched to a gene: 2. The DNA of the CDR3 is TGTGCCAGCAGCTCCGGGACAGGGGGAGAGACCCAGTACTTC. It translates to CASSSGTGGETQYF.